Listed below are T cell receptor beta chains from one sample, sequenced in a study of blood T cell repertoires in COVID-19. Some clones are missing from TCRdb's copy, which holds only in-frame ones; the method was immunoSEQ multiplex PCR. The sample has hundreds of thousands of clones; approximately 87% are singletons. The specimen was peripheral blood. Source of these receptors: a woman between 45 and 65 years old with active or convalescent COVID-19. CDR3s include the opening cysteine and the closing phenylalanine or tryptophan. D genes are given only for firm matches. The size of a clone is reported for some rows only, either as once, few or many, or as a class for expanded clones.

CDR3aa | CDR3nt | abundance | len | j_gene | d_gene | v_gene
CASSVSPSPRVQETQYF | TGTGCCAGCAGCGTATCTCCCTCTCCCAGGGTACAAGAGACCCAGTACTTC | . | 17 | TRBJ2-5 | . | TRBV9
CASSHVDRGGPEAFF | TGCGCCAGCAGCCATGTCGACAGGGGCGGTCCTGAAGCTTTCTTT | . | 15 | TRBJ1-1 | TRBD1 | TRBV4-3
CASSPLLAGEGIQYF | TGTGCCAGCTCTCCTCTACTAGCGGGAGAAGGTATTCAGTACTTC | . | 15 | TRBJ2-4 | TRBD2 | TRBV2
CSVRGDYGYTF | TGCAGCGTGCGGGGGGACTATGGCTACACCTTC | . | 11 | TRBJ1-2 | . | TRBV29-1
CAISESGARGAFF | TGTGCCATCAGTGAGTCTGGGGCCCGCGGAGCTTTCTTT | . | 13 | TRBJ1-1 | . | TRBV10-3
CASSLGLAGVSTGELFF | TGTGCCAGCAGCCTGGGACTAGCGGGAGTTAGCACCGGGGAGCTGTTTTTT | . | 17 | TRBJ2-2 | TRBD2 | TRBV7-9
CASSPLRQNTEAFF | TGTGCCAGCAGCCCCCTGCGGCAGAACACTGAAGCTTTCTTT | . | 14 | TRBJ1-1 | . | TRBV7-9
CASSEIQLGLISSGNTIYF | TGTGCCAGCAGTGAAATCCAATTGGGACTGATTAGCTCTGGAAACACCATATATTTT | . | 19 | TRBJ1-3 | . | TRBV6-1
CAWSRGGPGELFF | TGTGCCTGGAGTCGGGGGGGCCCCGGGGAGCTGTTTTTT | . | 13 | TRBJ2-2 | TRBD2 | TRBV30
CASSGGQGATDTQYF | TGCGCCAGCAGCGGGGGACAGGGCGCGACAGATACGCAGTATTTT | . | 15 | TRBJ2-3 | TRBD1 | TRBV5-1
CASSSTGTVFYEQYF | TGTGCCAGCAGCAGTACCGGGACAGTTTTCTACGAGCAGTACTTC | . | 15 | TRBJ2-7 | TRBD1 | TRBV5-4
CASPHGGATGDDSPLHF | TGTGCAAGTCCCCACGGGGGCGCGACAGGGGATGATTCACCCCTCCACTTT | . | 17 | TRBJ1-6 | . | TRBV12-2
CASSIFLAGGPVTGELFF | TGTGCCAGTAGTATCTTCCTAGCGGGGGGGCCGGTCACCGGGGAGCTGTTTTTT | few | 18 | TRBJ2-2 | TRBD2 | TRBV19
CASSLFSPGGSGNTIYF | TGTGCCAGCAGTTTATTCTCCCCGGGGGGGTCTGGAAACACCATATATTTT | . | 17 | TRBJ1-3 | . | TRBV27
CASSRPEDRGLGEAFF | TGTGCCAGCAGCCGACCCGAGGACAGGGGGCTGGGTGAAGCTTTCTTT | . | 16 | TRBJ1-1 | TRBD1 | TRBV7-9
CASSLRADSYNEQFF | TGTGCCAGCAGCTTACGGGCAGACAGCTACAATGAGCAGTTCTTC | . | 15 | TRBJ2-1 | . | TRBV7-3
CASSLGTRNVQYF | TGCGCCAGCAGCTTAGGGACAAGAAACGTGCAGTACTTC | . | 13 | TRBJ2-7 | . | TRBV5-1
CASSRDRVEGYTF | TGTGCCAGCTCACGTGACAGGGTAGAGGGCTACACCTTC | few | 13 | TRBJ1-2 | TRBD1 | TRBV18
CASRGGGTSGSSYEQYF | TGTGCCAGCAGGGGAGGGGGGACGTCTGGATCCTCCTACGAGCAGTACTTC | . | 17 | TRBJ2-7 | . | TRBV7-8